This TCR beta chain appears in the sequencing data of a study of T cell responses to AZD1222 COVID-19 vaccine. Study summary: Combined were second doses at about 4 or about 12 weeks. General observations from the study: White British people made up most donors, females outnumbered males, and clonal diversity was possibly underestimated. Spike as a whole was targeted by vaccine-associated CD4 TCRs, dominant at 160-218 and 743-854. Nearly half of spike-specific TCRs reportedly target unmutated variant regions.

This clone was observed a few times. The antigen remains undetermined. Only in-frame clones appear in the TCRdb table, and some are missing; sequencing was by immunoSEQ multiplex PCR. The repertoire consists of 110,000 to 150,000 clones, with 80% to 90% occurring once and the leading ten covering around 3.3%. The CDR3 is 18 residues long. V lost 0 bases to trimming and J lost 9 bases, with 24 bases between them. Germline CDR1 is LGHNA and CDR2 is YNFKEQ. V gene TRBV4-2 combines with J gene TRBJ2-1; D might be TRBD2 (9 bases). The source is an adult in good health. The sample in question was peripheral blood, obtained on day 0 of AZD1222 vaccination. The CDR3 reads CASSQESSPLAGTGEQFF. DNA for the CDR3: TGTGCCAGCAGCCAAGAGAGTTCCCCCCTAGCGGGGACAGGTGAGCAGTTCTTC.